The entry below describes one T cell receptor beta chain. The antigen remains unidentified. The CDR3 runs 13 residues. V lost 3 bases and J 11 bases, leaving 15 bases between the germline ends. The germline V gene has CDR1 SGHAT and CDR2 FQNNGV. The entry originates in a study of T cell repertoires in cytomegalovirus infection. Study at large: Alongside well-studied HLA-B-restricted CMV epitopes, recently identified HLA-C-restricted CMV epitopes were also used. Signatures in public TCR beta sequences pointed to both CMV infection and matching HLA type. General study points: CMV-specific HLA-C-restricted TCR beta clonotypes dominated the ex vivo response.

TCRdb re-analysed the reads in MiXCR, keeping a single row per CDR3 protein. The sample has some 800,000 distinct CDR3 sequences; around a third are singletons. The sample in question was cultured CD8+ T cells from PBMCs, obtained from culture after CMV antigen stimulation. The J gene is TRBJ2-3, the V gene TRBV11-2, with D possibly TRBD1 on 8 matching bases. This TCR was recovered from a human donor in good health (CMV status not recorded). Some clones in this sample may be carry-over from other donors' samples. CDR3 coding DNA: TGTGCCAGCAGCTTTTGGACAGGGAGGGAGCAGTATTTT. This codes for CASSFWTGREQYF.